These 17 T cell receptor beta chains came from one sample sequenced in a study of STAT5B mutations in CD4+ large granular lymphocyte leukemia. Assay used: immunoSEQ multiplex PCR; TCRdb lists only in-frame clones, some missing. The top ten clones hold approximately 2.5% of a sample with 30,000 to 40,000 clones, 69% of them seen once. The sample taken for sequencing was CD4+ T cells from blood buffy coats. These receptors all come from a human donor in good health.

V gene TRBV6-5 combines with J gene TRBJ2-5; D is perhaps TRBD1 or TRBD2 (6 bases each). The CDR3 runs 15 residues. V lost 6 bases and J lost 5, with 19 bases in between. Germline loops: CDR1 MNHEY, CDR2 SVGAGI. The CDR3 DNA sequence: TGTGCCAGCAGGAAGGGGGGCCAGTGGGTTGAGACCCAGTACTTC. Protein product: CASRKGGQWVETQYF.

The chain is built from TRBV7-9 and TRBJ1-4; D remains unclear. The V gene lost 3 bases and the J gene lost 5 bases, with 10 bases spanning the gap. The germline gives CDR1 SEHNR, CDR2 FQNEAQ (reference sequence). CDR3 length: 14 residues. CDR3 sequence: CASSLTKSNEKLFF. The DNA of the CDR3 is TGTGCCAGCAGCTTGACAAAGTCGAATGAAAAACTGTTTTTT.

The chain joins TRBV19 to TRBJ1-5; D unresolved. V shed 3 bases and J shed 1 base, with 13 bases lying between them. Per the germline V gene, CDR1 is LNHDA and CDR2 is SQIVND (reference sequence). This CDR3 comprises 16 residues. CDR3 residues: CASSIGGKGSNQPQHF. CDR3 bases: TGTGCCAGTAGTATTGGAGGGAAGGGAAGCAATCAGCCCCAGCATTTT.

This clone was picked up a small number of times. V gene TRBV9 combines with J gene TRBJ1-6; 9 positions agree with TRBD1. With V trimmed by 4 bases and J by 5 bases, 4 bases remained unmatched. CDR3 length equals 15 residues. Germline CDR1 reads SGDLS; CDR2 reads YYNGEE. The CDR3 nucleotides read TGTGCCAGCAGCCGGGACAGGGCCGATAATTCACCCCTCCACTTT. Translated: CASSRDRADNSPLHF.

The chain links TRBV6-6 to TRBJ1-1, with 11 positions matching TRBD1. The CDR3 loop spans 14 amino acids. After removal of 7 bases from V and 4 bases from J, the junction contained 5 bases not matched to a gene. The germline V gene has CDR1 MNHNY and CDR2 SVGAGI (reference sequence). Here the CDR3 reads CASTSGTGGTEAFF. CDR3 DNA: TGTGCCAGCACCTCCGGGACAGGGGGCACTGAAGCTTTCTTT.

V and J are TRBV7-9 and TRBJ1-6, with D uncertain. The germline gives CDR1 SEHNR, CDR2 FQNEAQ (reference sequence). V was cut by 7 bases and J by 3 bases, with 16 bases left in between. The length of the CDR3 is 16 residues. The CDR3 loop reads CASNSARPRYNSPLHF. In DNA form, the CDR3 reads TGTGCCAGCAACTCCGCGAGACCCCGCTATAATTCACCCCTCCACTTT.

The chain links TRBV30 to TRBJ1-2; no reliable D call. CDR1 and CDR2 from the germline V gene are GTSNPN and SVGIG (reference sequence). Trimming shortened V by 0 bases and J by 8 bases, and 16 bases separated the two germline ends. This CDR3 region has 14 residues. The CDR3, as DNA: TGTGCCTGGAGTGTGGGAGGCCTACCGGGGGGCTACACCTTC. Protein sequence: CAWSVGGLPGGYTF.

The genes are TRBV7-8 and TRBJ2-3; D is perhaps TRBD1 or TRBD2 (6 bases each). CDR1 and CDR2 from the germline V gene are SGHVS and FQNEAQ. The V gene lost 6 bases and the J gene lost 2 bases, with 12 bases spanning the gap. The CDR3 consists of 14 residues. The CDR3 DNA sequence: TGTGCCAGCAGGAGGGGGGTCCCCACAGATACGCAGTATTTT. This gives the protein CASRRGVPTDTQYF.

The V and J genes are TRBV7-9 and TRBJ1-3; D is unresolved. V shed 1 base and J shed 0 bases, with 10 bases lying between them. Germline V gene data show CDR1 as SEHNR and CDR2 as FQNEAQ (reference sequence). CDR3 length: 16 residues. CDR3 coding DNA: TGTGCCAGCAGCTTAGAGGGTCTCCTCTCTGGAAACACCATATATTTT. Protein: CASSLEGLLSGNTIYF.

V is TRBV2 and J is TRBJ1-1, with a weak D call TRBD1 (5 bases). The germline V gene has CDR1 SNHLY and CDR2 FYNNEI. The CDR3 consists of 14 residues. The ends were cut back, 5 bases at V and 7 bases at J, with 17 bases in the middle. The CDR3 region has the DNA TGTGCCAGCAGTATCTCTGGGGGGTTGGGTGAAGCTTTCTTT. It is translated as CASSISGGLGEAFF.

The sample holds a few counts of this clone. The chain couples TRBV25-1 to TRBJ1-5; D might be TRBD1 (6 bases). Germline loops: CDR1 MGHDK, CDR2 SYGVNS. V lost 6 bases, J lost 7 bases, and 16 bases lay in between. The length of the CDR3 is 14 residues. The CDR3 here is CASRGHGEGQPQHF. For the CDR3, the DNA is TGTGCCAGCAGGGGACACGGCGAGGGGCAGCCCCAGCATTTT.

This clone is classed as large. This chain joins TRBV19 and TRBJ1-5, with 10 nucleotides matching TRBD1. The V segment lost 5 bases and the J segment 3 bases; nucleotides outside the gene matches: 4. CDR1 and CDR2 (germline): LNHDA, SQIVND (reference sequence). The length of the CDR3 is 15 residues. CDR3 DNA: TGTGCCAGTAGTGAAAGACAGGGGGCCAATCAGCCCCAGCATTTT. Its translation is CASSERQGANQPQHF.

The gene calls are TRBV5-1 and TRBJ2-5; D call uncertain. Trimming stripped 4 bases from V and 2 bases from J, with 6 bases between. The CDR3 has 12 residues. The germline gives CDR1 SGHRS, CDR2 YFSETQ. The CDR3 sequence is CASSRIQETQYF. CDR3 sequence (DNA): TGCGCCAGCAGCCGAATACAAGAGACCCAGTACTTC.

In its sample, this clone was seen a few times. The chain recombines TRBV21-1 with TRBJ2-4; the table's D call of TRBD2 was not tested on the DNA. TRBV21-1 is a listed pseudogene. This CDR3 is 12 amino acids long. CDR3 residues: CAWGEIKNIQYF. CDR3 DNA: TGTGCCTGGGGGGAGATCAAAAACATTCAGTACTTC.

This sequence joins TRBV2 and TRBJ1-4, with TRBD1 identical over 8 bases. The trim removed 5 bases at V and 8 bases at J, leaving 7 bases unmatched. Germline loops: CDR1 SNHLY, CDR2 FYNNEI. The CDR3 has 14 amino acids. CDR3 nucleotide sequence: TGTGCCAGCAGTCCAGACAGGGGAGGAGAAAAACTGTTTTTT. Protein: CASSPDRGGEKLFF.

This chain joins TRBV15 and TRBJ2-7; 8 bases are shared with TRBD1. The J segment lost 5 bases and the V segment lost 0 bases, leaving 9 bases of the junction unmatched. The germline gives CDR1 LNHNV, CDR2 YYDKDF (reference sequence). The CDR3 spans 16 residues. CDR3 amino acids: CATSREARGRLDEQYF. For the CDR3, the DNA is TGTGCCACCAGCAGAGAAGCCAGGGGGCGGCTAGACGAGCAGTACTTC.

Only a few counts were recorded for this clone. V is TRBV6-5 and J is TRBJ2-4; the match to TRBD1 covers 7 bases. Per germline, CDR1 MNHEY and CDR2 SVGAGI. V trimming: 6 bases; J trimming: 4 bases; junction bases outside the gene matches: 3. The CDR3 contains 13 residues. In DNA form, the CDR3 reads TGTGCCAGCAGGACGACAGGGAAAAACATTCAGTACTTC. This sequence encodes CASRTTGKNIQYF.